A selection of T cell receptor beta chains follows, all from one sample in a study of cutaneous CD30+ T cell lymphoproliferative disorder and hepatitis E. Assay used: immunoSEQ multiplex PCR; TCRdb lists only in-frame clones, some missing. Here the sample spans under 1,200 clones, about 86% being singletons. Sequencing was carried out using skin tissue. These TCRs come from a human donor with a cutaneous T cell lymphoproliferative disorder associated with hepatitis E virus. Both conserved end residues are part of each CDR3. A D gene is named only where the DNA matches it firmly. Size tells how often a clone was seen (once, few, many) or the class of an expanded clone, and some rows leave it out.

>TRBJ2-1|-|TRBV10-1|-
CANSPLRDNNEQFF
TGCGCCAACAGCCCGCTACGGGACAACAATGAGCAGTTCTTC
>TRBJ2-3|-|TRBV28|-
CASITGGHSGTDTQYF
TGTGCCAGCATTACTGGGGGCCATAGCGGTACAGATACGCAGTATTTT
>TRBJ1-5|-|TRBV5-1|TRBD1
CASSPSTGSTQPQHF
TGCGCCAGCAGCCCTTCGACAGGGAGTACTCAGCCCCAGCATTTT
>TRBJ2-7|-|TRBV13|-
CASSQDTYEQYF
TGTGCCAGCAGCCAAGACACGTACGAGCAGTACTTC
>TRBJ1-1|-|TRBV19|TRBD1
CVSSKGQFAAEAFF
TGTGTCAGTAGTAAGGGACAGTTCGCCGCTGAAGCTTTCTTT
>TRBJ2-5|-|TRBV2|TRBD2
CASIRLAGIQETQYF
TGTGCCAGCATTAGACTAGCGGGGATCCAAGAGACCCAGTACTTC
>TRBJ2-3|once|TRBV7-9|TRBD1
CASSQTRQGPDTQYF
TGTGCCAGCAGCCAGACACGACAGGGCCCAGATACGCAGTATTTT
>TRBJ1-5|-|TRBV7-9|TRBD1
CASSLGGQGYNQPQHF
TGTGCCAGCAGCTTGGGAGGACAGGGATACAATCAGCCCCAGCATTTT
>TRBJ1-2|-|TRBV29-1|-
CSVEDQYGYTF
TGCAGCGTTGAAGATCAGTATGGCTACACCTTC
>TRBJ1-5|-|TRBV7-2|-
CASSLEGYYQPQHF
TGTGCCAGCAGCTTAGAAGGGTATTATCAGCCCCAGCATTTT
>TRBJ2-3|-|TRBV10-1|TRBD1
CARTTGGRRNCTDTQYF
TGCGCCAGGACTACAGGGGGGCGCAGGAATTGCACAGATACGCAGTATTTT
>TRBJ2-6|-|TRBV5-5|-
CASSWGAGANVLTF
TGTGCCAGCAGCTGGGGGGCTGGGGCCAACGTCCTGACTTTC
>TRBJ2-1|-|TRBV4-3|TRBD1
CASSQDLRGQGGNNEQFF
TGCGCCAGCAGCCAAGACCTTCGGGGACAGGGGGGAAACAATGAGCAGTTCTTC
>TRBJ1-1|-|TRBV2|-
CASSDSPSGLKNTEAFF
TGTGCCAGCAGTGATAGCCCCTCAGGGCTCAAGAACACTGAAGCTTTCTTT
>TRBJ2-5|-|TRBV7-8|TRBD1
CASSLEGTAGTVGETQYF
TGTGCCAGCAGCTTAGAAGGAACGGCCGGGACAGTAGGAGAGACCCAGTACTTC
>TRBJ2-1|-|TRBV29-1|-
CSVDSVGEQFF
TGCAGCGTTGACTCCGTCGGGGAGCAGTTCTTC
>TRBJ2-2|-|TRBV2|-
CASWLGPNTGELFF
TGTGCCAGCTGGTTGGGGCCGAACACCGGGGAGCTGTTTTTT
>TRBJ1-1|-|TRBV5-3|TRBD1
CASSLGQEAYEAFF
TGTGCCAGCAGCTTAGGACAGGAAGCATACGAAGCTTTCTTT
>TRBJ2-7|once|TRBV4-1|-
CASSQDRSSYEQYF
TGCGCCAGCAGCCAAGATCGATCGTCCTACGAGCAGTACTTC
>TRBJ2-3|large|TRBV13|-
CASSLLRLPDTQYF
TGTGCCAGCAGCTTACTGAGGCTCCCAGATACGCAGTATTTT
>TRBJ2-1|large|TRBV27|-
CASSFLTGILYNEQFF
TGTGCCAGCAGTTTTTTAACAGGGATTCTCTACAATGAGCAGTTCTTC
>TRBJ1-1|-|TRBV4-3|-
CASSEGAEAFF
TGCGCCAGCAGCGAGGGGGCTGAAGCTTTCTTT
>TRBJ2-7|-|TRBV9|TRBD1
CASSATGTGHYEQYF
TGTGCCAGCAGCGCCACCGGGACAGGGCACTACGAGCAGTACTTC
>TRBJ2-7|-|TRBV5-1|-
CASSLEQGTYEQYF
TGCGCCAGCAGCTTGGAACAGGGAACCTACGAGCAGTACTTC
>TRBJ1-5|-|TRBV21-1|-
CASSKGTWRVCNQPQHF
TGTGCCAGCAGCAAAGGGACATGGAGAGTCTGCAATCAGCCCCAGCATTTT
>TRBJ1-1|-|TRBV28|-
CASSNNMNTEAFF
TGTGCCAGCAGTAACAACATGAACACTGAAGCTTTCTTT
>TRBJ1-2|few|TRBV28|-
CASTGGGGSGYTF
TGTGCCAGCACCGGGGGGGGCGGGAGTGGCTACACCTTC
>TRBJ2-3|-|TRBV6-6|-
CASSLLGDTQYF
TGTGCCAGCAGCTTACTTGGAGATACGCAGTATTTT
>TRBJ2-7|-|TRBV10-1|-
CASSDTGTQYF
TGCGCCAGCAGTGACACAGGGACGCAGTACTTC
>TRBJ1-2|-|TRBV7-9|-
CASRPPQGGGYGYTF
TGTGCCAGCAGACCCCCACAAGGGGGGGGATATGGCTACACCTTC
>TRBJ2-1|-|TRBV4-2|-
CASSQDWGTSEGPNEQFF
TGTGCCAGCAGCCAAGATTGGGGGACCAGCGAGGGTCCGAATGAGCAGTTCTTC
>TRBJ2-1|-|TRBV5-1|-
CASSLEVLRNEQFF
TGCGCCAGCAGCTTGGAGGTCCTACGGAATGAGCAGTTCTTC
>TRBJ2-2|-|TRBV19|TRBD2
CASSIILAGGANTGELFF
TGTGCCAGTAGTATTATACTAGCGGGAGGGGCAAACACCGGGGAGCTGTTTTTT
>TRBJ1-4|-|TRBV2|-
CASSEGLLNLGDEKLFF
TGTGCCAGCAGTGAGGGTCTCCTTAACTTGGGAGATGAAAAACTGTTTTTT
>TRBJ2-3|-|TRBV11-2|-
CASSAFSDTQYF
TGTGCCAGCAGCGCCTTTTCAGATACGCAGTATTTT
>TRBJ1-1|-|TRBV6-6|-
CASSYSSFNTEAFF
TGTGCCAGCAGTTACAGCAGCTTTAACACTGAAGCTTTCTTT
>TRBJ1-2|-|TRBV29-1|-
CSVDSGGQNGYTF
TGCAGCGTTGACTCTGGGGGGCAAAATGGCTACACCTTC
>TRBJ2-3|-|TRBV5-1|-
CASSPARGSGTDTQYF
TGCGCCAGCAGCCCCGCGAGGGGTAGCGGCACAGATACGCAGTATTTT
>TRBJ1-1|-|TRBV9|-
CASSGRPASTEAFF
TGTGCCAGCAGCGGCCGACCGGCTAGCACTGAAGCTTTCTTT
>TRBJ1-2|-|TRBV28|-
CASSLEWGALNYGYTF
TGTGCCAGCAGTTTAGAATGGGGGGCGCTTAACTATGGCTACACCTTC
>TRBJ2-5|-|TRBV7-6|TRBD1
CASSLFGQAGIQETQYF
TGTGCCAGCAGCCTATTCGGACAGGCAGGGATTCAAGAGACCCAGTACTTC
>TRBJ2-7|-|TRBV29-1|TRBD2
CSVLKLAGLFYEQYF
TGCAGCGTTCTAAAGCTAGCGGGCCTCTTCTACGAGCAGTACTTC
>TRBJ2-3|-|TRBV2|-
CASSVRSPYTDTQYF
TGTGCCAGCAGTGTAAGGTCCCCTTACACAGATACGCAGTATTTT
>TRBJ1-4|-|TRBV9|-
CASSAPGRKSATNEKLFF
TGTGCCAGCAGCGCCCCGGGACGTAAATCTGCAACTAATGAAAAACTATTTTTT
>TRBJ1-1|-|TRBV30|-
CAWSLGTGITEAFF
TGTGCCTGGAGCTTAGGGACGGGTATCACTGAAGCTTTCTTT
>TRBJ2-7|-|TRBV6-6|TRBD1
CASRWDRATYEQYF
TGTGCCAGCAGATGGGACAGGGCAACCTACGAGCAGTACTTC
>TRBJ2-1|-|TRBV28|TRBD1
CASSSNRGFYNEQFF
TGTGCCAGCAGTTCAAACAGGGGTTTTTACAATGAGCAGTTCTTC
>TRBJ2-1|-|TRBV4-3|TRBD2
CASSQDYTSGKYFEQFF
TGCGCCAGCAGCCAAGATTACACTAGCGGAAAGTATTTTGAGCAGTTCTTC
>TRBJ1-2|few|TRBV5-1|-
CASSPIGDLVDYGYTF
TGCGCCAGCAGCCCCATAGGGGACCTGGTGGACTATGGCTACACCTTT
>TRBJ2-1|-|TRBV5-1|TRBD2
CASSMTSGGAVFIEQFF
TGCGCCAGCAGCATGACTAGCGGGGGGGCCGTGTTTATTGAGCAGTTCTTC
>TRBJ1-1|-|TRBV7-9|-
CASSYIGGTEAFF
TGTGCCAGCAGCTATATAGGGGGGACTGAAGCTTTCTTT